This passage covers 19 T cell receptor beta chains from one sample sequenced in a study of blood T cell repertoires in COVID-19. Sequencing was performed with immunoSEQ multiplex PCR; in TCRdb, only in-frame clones are kept and a portion is missing. The sample comprises over 85,000 clones, 84% of which are singletons, and over 9.5% rests with the top ten. Source material: peripheral blood. The receptors stem from a man aged 40-50 years with active or convalescent COVID-19.

This clone was found once. The chain carries TRBV18 and TRBJ2-1; 14 bases match TRBD2. Trimming at V came to 3 bases and at J to 7 bases, leaving 8 bases not matched to a gene. CDR1 and CDR2 (germline): KGHSH, LQKENI. The CDR3 is 17 amino acids. CDR3 bases: TGTGCCAGCTCACCTCCAGGACTAGCGGGGGGTTTAAATGAGCAGTTCTTC. Protein: CASSPPGLAGGLNEQFF.

V usage is TRBV7-2 and J usage is TRBJ1-1; D might be TRBD1 (6 bases). From germline, CDR1 is SGHTA and CDR2 FQGNSA. The CDR3 extends over 17 amino acids. Trimming took off 5 bases at V and 1 base at J, with 20 bases between the two ends. CDR3 nucleotides: TGTGCCAGCAGCAGAGGGGGGGTACAGGGATGGAACACTGAAGCTTTCTTT. Its translation is CASSRGGVQGWNTEAFF.

Written as DNA, the CDR3 is TGTGCCAGCAGCTTCGAGGGCGGCTCCTACAATGAGCAGTTCTTC. Translation gives CASSFEGGSYNEQFF. The chain carries TRBV11-3 and TRBJ2-1; TRBD2 is a possible D gene (5 bases). The CDR3 is 15 residues long. V was cut by 3 bases and J by 0 bases, with 9 bases left in between. From germline, CDR1 is SGHNT and CDR2 YENEEA.

In its sample, this clone was seen a few times. The genes are TRBV6-6 and TRBJ1-5, with D unresolved. The germline CDR1 and CDR2 sequences are MNHNY and SVGAGI (reference sequence). CDR3 length equals 13 residues. Trimming pared 4 bases from V and 1 base from J, leaving 5 bases between. CDR3 nucleotide sequence: TGTGCCAGCAGTTGGAGGAGCAATCAGCCCCAGCATTTT. The encoded protein is CASSWRSNQPQHF.

The rearrangement uses TRBV27 and TRBJ2-7, with 9 bases lining up with TRBD1. There are 14 residues in the CDR3. Germline V gene sequence: CDR1 MNHEY, CDR2 SMNVEV (reference sequence). With 4 bases clipped from V and 6 bases from J, the junction kept 7 bases outside the gene matches. The chain's CDR3 is CASSYRQGGTEQYF. The CDR3, as DNA: TGTGCCAGCAGTTATAGACAGGGGGGGACCGAGCAGTACTTC.

The chain uses TRBV27 and TRBJ1-5; a possible D gene is TRBD1 (6 bases). V was cut by 6 bases and J by 0 bases, with 18 bases left in between. The CDR3 covers 17 residues. Looked up from germline, CDR1 is MNHEY and CDR2 is SMNVEV (reference sequence). CDR3 amino acids: CASRTPAPGDSNQPQHF. The DNA of the CDR3 is TGTGCCAGCAGGACCCCGGCCCCAGGGGATAGCAATCAGCCCCAGCATTTT.

The CDR3: CASSADRAGGYTF. For the CDR3, the DNA is TGTGCCAGCAGTGCGGACAGGGCGGGCGGCTACACCTTC. V usage is TRBV12-3 or TRBV12-4 and J usage is TRBJ1-2; TRBD1 agrees at 8 bases. CDR3 length: 13 amino acids. V was clipped by 5 bases and J by 8 bases; unmatched bases: 7.

The gene calls are TRBV18 and TRBJ2-2, with a weak D call TRBD1 (6 bases). The CDR3 loop spans 15 amino acids. V was cut by 0 bases and J by 6 bases, with 11 bases left in between. Germline V lookup: CDR1 KGHSH, CDR2 LQKENI. The CDR3 region has the DNA TGTGCCAGCTCACCACCTCAGGGGTTCGCCGGGGAGCTGTTTTTT. As protein: CASSPPQGFAGELFF.

The chain joins TRBV12-3 or TRBV12-4 to TRBJ1-1; TRBD1 might be the D (6 bases). CDR3 length equals 13 residues. Trimming cost V 3 bases and J 5 bases, with 10 bases left between them. The CDR3 bases are TGTGCCAGCAGTTTGATGGGGGCTACTGAAGCTTTCTTT. Encoded protein: CASSLMGATEAFF.

The rearrangement uses TRBV6-6 and TRBJ2-3; maybe TRBD2 (6 bases). V lost 6 bases and J lost 2, with 15 bases in between. This CDR3 has 15 residues. Germline loops: CDR1 MNHNY, CDR2 SVGAGI (reference sequence). The DNA of the CDR3 is TGTGCCAGCAGCCCCGGGCGGGGCTACACAGATACGCAGTATTTT. Encoded protein: CASSPGRGYTDTQYF.

This clone occurred once. The chain uses TRBV4-1 and TRBJ1-2; weak D call: TRBD1 (5 bases). Germline V gives CDR1 MGHRA, CDR2 YSYEKL. The CDR3 is 16 residues long. Trimming stripped 1 base from V and 2 bases from J, with 14 bases between. For the CDR3, the DNA is TGCGCCAGCAGCCAAGGCTTCGACAGACAAAACTATGGCTACACCTTC. Translation gives CASSQGFDRQNYGYTF.

The rearrangement joins TRBV9 to TRBJ2-5, with D maybe TRBD1 (5 bases). CDR3 length equals 16 residues. Trimming removed 0 bases at V and 0 bases at J, with 12 bases between. From germline, CDR1 is SGDLS and CDR2 YYNGEE. CDR3 residues: CASSVAPTAYQETQYF. The CDR3 DNA is TGTGCCAGCAGCGTAGCTCCGACAGCTTACCAAGAGACCCAGTACTTC.

This chain joins TRBV29-1 and TRBJ2-3, with 9 bases fitting TRBD2. V trimming: 8 bases; J trimming: 0 bases; junction bases outside the gene matches: 6. This CDR3 region has 14 residues. From germline, CDR1 is SQVTM and CDR2 ANQGSEA. DNA of the CDR3: TGCAGCATAGCGGGGGCCACTAGCACAGATACGCAGTATTTT. Its protein product is CSIAGATSTDTQYF.

The V call is TRBV7-2, the J call TRBJ2-6, with 9 nucleotides matching TRBD2. J lost 4 bases, V lost 2 bases, and 6 bases had no gene match. CDR1 and CDR2 from the germline V gene are SGHTA and FQGNSA. The CDR3 length is 17 residues. The DNA of the CDR3 is TGTGCCAGCAGCTTAAATGGCGGGGGGGCCGGGGCCAACGTCCTGACTTTC. Translated, it gives CASSLNGGGAGANVLTF.

The chain combines TRBV6-4 with TRBJ1-6, with TRBD1 identical over 10 bases. The CDR3 has 14 residues. Germline assignment: CDR1 MRHNA and CDR2 SNTAGT. Trimming cost V 6 bases and J 10 bases; bases outside gene matches: 6. CDR3 nucleotide sequence: TGTGCCAGCAGCCCAGGACAGGGGGGCTCACCCCTCCACTTT. This sequence encodes CASSPGQGGSPLHF.

This clone was found once. The V call is TRBV6-4, the J call TRBJ2-5; 9 nucleotides line up with TRBD1. Trimming at V came to 9 bases and at J to 3 bases, leaving 5 bases not matched to a gene. Germline CDR1 and CDR2: MRHNA and SNTAGT. The CDR3 is 13 amino acids. This CDR3 reads CARGTGSEETQYF. The CDR3 DNA reads TGTGCCAGGGGGACAGGGTCGGAAGAGACCCAGTACTTC.

The chain employs TRBV10-3 and TRBJ1-1, with D possibly being TRBD1 (5 bases). Between the trimmed V and J ends, which lost 4 bases and 1 base, there was a span of 19 bases. The germline V gene encodes CDR1 ENHRY and CDR2 SYGVKD. The CDR3 length is 17 residues. The CDR3 loop is CAISASGAGNSNTEAFF. The DNA of the CDR3 is TGTGCCATCAGTGCCTCCGGGGCGGGGAACTCGAACACTGAAGCTTTCTTT.

In its sample, this clone was seen a few times. V is TRBV10-3 and J is TRBJ1-1; possibly TRBD1 for D (5 bases). The ends were cut back, 11 bases at V and 1 base at J, with 14 bases in the middle. There are 13 residues in the CDR3. Looked up from germline, CDR1 is ENHRY and CDR2 is SYGVKD. Here the CDR3 reads CAAKQDPNTEAFF. Written as DNA, the CDR3 is TGTGCCGCAAAACAGGACCCGAACACTGAAGCTTTCTTT.

The genes are TRBV9 and TRBJ1-2; no clear D gene. The CDR3 has 15 amino acids. The V end was cut by 0 bases, the J end by 6 bases, with 15 bases between. Looked up from germline, CDR1 is SGDLS and CDR2 is YYNGEE. CDR3 region: CASSVEPARSDGYTF. The CDR3 nucleotides read TGTGCCAGCAGCGTAGAACCGGCCCGAAGCGATGGCTACACCTTC.